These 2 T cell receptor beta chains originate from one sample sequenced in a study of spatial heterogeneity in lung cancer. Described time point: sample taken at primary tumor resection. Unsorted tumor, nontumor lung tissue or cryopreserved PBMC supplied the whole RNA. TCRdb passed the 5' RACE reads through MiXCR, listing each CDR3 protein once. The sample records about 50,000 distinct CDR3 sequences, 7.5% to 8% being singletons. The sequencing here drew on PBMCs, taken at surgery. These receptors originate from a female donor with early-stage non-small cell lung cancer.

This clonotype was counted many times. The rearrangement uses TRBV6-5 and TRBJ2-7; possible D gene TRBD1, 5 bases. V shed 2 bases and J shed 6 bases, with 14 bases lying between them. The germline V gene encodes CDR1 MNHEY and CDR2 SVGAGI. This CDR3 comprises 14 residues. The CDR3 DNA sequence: TGTGCCAGCAGTTACGCAGGGTTAACAGCCGAGCAGTACTTC. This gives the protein CASSYAGLTAEQYF.

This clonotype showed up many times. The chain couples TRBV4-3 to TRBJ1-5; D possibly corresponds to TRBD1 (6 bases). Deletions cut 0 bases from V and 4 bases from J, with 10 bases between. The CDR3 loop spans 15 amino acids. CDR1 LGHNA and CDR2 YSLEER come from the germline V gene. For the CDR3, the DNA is TGCGCCAGCAGCCAAGATCGGGGGGCAAATCAGCCCCAGCATTTT. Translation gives CASSQDRGANQPQHF.